A single T cell receptor (beta chain) is shown here with its context. Its antigen remains unknown. These data belong to a study of T cell responses to AZD1222 COVID-19 vaccine. Regarding the study as a whole: Increases in Spike-specific TCR breadth and depth were seen after two AZD1222 doses.

Repertoires were generated with immunoSEQ multiplex PCR, while TCRdb's copy carries only in-frame clones and drops some. This sample yields about 110,000 clones, of which around 96% are seen a single time; around 2% belongs to the top ten. V was shortened by 2 bases and J by 4 bases, with 16 bases between the two germline ends. Germline CDR1 and CDR2: SGHRS and YFSETQ. The CDR3 contains 15 residues. Sequences were derived from peripheral blood, sampled on day 0 of AZD1222 vaccination. This clonotype was sampled from an adult in good health. The rearrangement links TRBV5-1 to TRBJ2-7; D could derive from TRBD1 or TRBD2 (5 bases each). CDR3 bases: TGCGCCAGCAGCTTTAACCCCGGGGCTAAGTACGAGCAGTACTTC. It specifies CASSFNPGAKYEQYF. Filled out from reference TRBV5-1 and TRBJ2-7, the complete variable domain reads KAGVTQTPRYLIKTRGQQVTLSCSPISGHRSVSWYQQTPGQGLQFLFEYFSETQRNKGNFPGRFSGRQFSNSRSEMNVSTLELGDSALYLCASSFNPGAKYEQYFGPGTRLTVT.